The rows below give T cell receptor beta chains drawn from one sample of a study of CD8+ T cells in alopecia areata. Using immunoSEQ multiplex PCR, the repertoire was profiled, and TCRdb retains in-frame clones only, with some absent. The sample has roughly 230,000 clones; roughly 40% are singletons. Specimen: CD4+ T cells sorted from blood, collected between weeks 36 and 40, from a patient treated with tofacitinib. The source is a human donor with alopecia areata. Each CDR3 is given with its conserved first and last residue. The D gene is left open where the match is weak. Not every row has a clone size; where given, it reads once, few, many or a size class.

d_gene	v_gene	abundance	j_gene	CDR3nt	CDR3aa
NA	TRBV19	few	TRBJ1-2	TGTGCCAGTAGTATAGAGGTTTACTATGGCTACACCTTC	CASSIEVYYGYTF
TRBD2	TRBV9	once	TRBJ2-7	TGTGCCAGCAGCGTAGCGGCTAGCGGTCCCTACGAGCAGTACTTC	CASSVAASGPYEQYF
TRBD1	TRBV5-1	few	TRBJ2-2	TGCGCCAGCAGCCTACAGGGGGCCGACACCGGGGAGCTGTTTTTT	CASSLQGADTGELFF
NA	TRBV19	NA	TRBJ2-1	TGTGCCAGTAGTATCCAGGGGCTAGGCAATGAGCAGTTCTTC	CASSIQGLGNEQFF
NA	TRBV19	NA	TRBJ2-7	TGTGCCAGTAGTAGTAGCGGAGCCTGGGGCGAGCAGTACTTC	CASSSSGAWGEQYF
NA	TRBV6-5	NA	TRBJ2-1	TGTGCCAGCAGGGTTAGCGGAGGACCTTACAATGAGCAGTTCTTC	CASRVSGGPYNEQFF
NA	TRBV2	NA	TRBJ2-7	TGTGCCAGCAGTGAGAACCCCGGGACTGGGGAGCAGTACTTC	CASSENPGTGEQYF
NA	TRBV4-3	NA	TRBJ2-2	TGCGCCAGCAGCCAAGAAGTCCAAACCGGGGAGCTGTTTTTT	CASSQEVQTGELFF
NA	TRBV30	NA	TRBJ1-3	TGTGCCTGGAGTGTACGACACCTCTCTGGAAACACCATATATTTT	CAWSVRHLSGNTIYF
NA	TRBV27	once	TRBJ1-1	TGTGCCAGCAGTGTATCAGGGGCGAGGACTGAAGCTTTCTTT	CASSVSGARTEAFF
NA	TRBV29-1	NA	TRBJ2-1	TGCAGCGTTGAAGGCCTCGGCTCCTACAATGAGCAGTTCTTC	CSVEGLGSYNEQFF
TRBD1	TRBV2	NA	TRBJ1-2	TGTGCCAGCAGCTGGGACAGGACCTCTAACTATGGCTACACCTTC	CASSWDRTSNYGYTF
NA	TRBV29-1	NA	TRBJ1-1	TGCAGCGCACAATCGCAGGGCAGCACTGAAGCTTTCTTT	CSAQSQGSTEAFF
TRBD1	TRBV29-1	NA	TRBJ1-2	TGCAGCGTCGAATTTAAGGATCCGGACAGGGGCCTCAACTATGGCTACACCTTC	CSVEFKDPDRGLNYGYTF
NA	TRBV6-1	many	TRBJ1-2	TGTGCCAGCAGTGAAGCCCCTTCGGCCTCTGACAGCCTCAACTATGGCTACACCTTC	CASSEAPSASDSLNYGYTF
NA	TRBV15	NA	TRBJ2-6	TGTGCCACCAGCAGAGGGGGTTCTGGGGCCAACGTCCTGACTTTC	CATSRGGSGANVLTF
NA	TRBV7-2	NA	TRBJ2-7	TGTGCCAGCAGCTTCCGGGGAGGACCTTACGAGCAGTACTTC	CASSFRGGPYEQYF
NA	TRBV29-1	few	TRBJ1-1	TGCAGCGTTCAAACGGTGGACACTGAAGCTTTCTTT	CSVQTVDTEAFF
TRBD2	TRBV10-3	few	TRBJ2-5	TGTGCCATCAGCCAGGGAGGGACTAGCGGGACCGGACAAGAGACCCAGTACTTC	CAISQGGTSGTGQETQYF
TRBD1	TRBV4-1	NA	TRBJ1-1	TGCGCCAGCAGCAGGGTGGACAGGGGGGACACTGAAGCTTTCTTT	CASSRVDRGDTEAFF
TRBD1	TRBV7-9	once	TRBJ2-3	TGTGCCAGCAGCCCTCGGACAGGTCTCACAGATACGCAGTATTTT	CASSPRTGLTDTQYF
NA	TRBV30	NA	TRBJ1-1	TGTGCCTGGAGTGGAGGGAGGGAGGCTTTCTTT	CAWSGGREAFF
NA	TRBV5-1	few	TRBJ2-4	TGCGCCAGCAGAGGCCCCAAAAACATTCAGTACTTC	CASRGPKNIQYF
NA	TRBV5-1	NA	TRBJ1-1	TGCGCCAGCAGCTTGGTACAGGGAGAGGGGAACACTGAAGCTTTCTTT	CASSLVQGEGNTEAFF
NA	TRBV27	many	TRBJ2-5	TGTGCCAGCAGTTTAACAGGGCTGGGCCAAGAGACCCAGTACTTC	CASSLTGLGQETQYF
NA	TRBV6-6	NA	TRBJ2-3	TGTGCTTATGGGGGGCTTGGCACAGATACGCAGTATTTT	CAYGGLGTDTQYF
TRBD2	TRBV11-2	many	TRBJ2-1	TGTGCCAGCAGCTCTAGAGGGACTAGCGGGGAGCAGTTCTTC	CASSSRGTSGEQFF
NA	TRBV2	NA	TRBJ2-1	TGTGCCACCTCCTATCAAATAAACAATGAGCAGTTCTTC	CATSYQINNEQFF
NA	TRBV19	few	TRBJ1-5	TGTGCCAGTAGTTCCGACTACGAACGGGGTCTGAGCAATCAGCCCCAGCATTTT	CASSSDYERGLSNQPQHF
NA	TRBV5-6	NA	TRBJ1-1	TGTGCCAGCAGCTTCGGAATTCACAAGAACACTGAAGCTTTCTTT	CASSFGIHKNTEAFF
TRBD2	TRBV28	NA	TRBJ2-7	TGTGCCAGCCTCAGCGCGGGAGGGCTGTACGAGCAGTACTTC	CASLSAGGLYEQYF
NA	TRBV2	NA	TRBJ1-3	TGTGCCAGCAGTAGTCAGCGTAACTCTGGAAACACCATATATTTT	CASSSQRNSGNTIYF
NA	TRBV4-1	NA	TRBJ1-2	TGCGCCAGCAGCCAAGATCATACGGCAGGGAACCTTTATGGCTACACCTTC	CASSQDHTAGNLYGYTF
NA	TRBV18	once	TRBJ1-1	TGTGCCAGCTCACCCACTGACAGTAAGAACACTGAAGCTTTCTTT	CASSPTDSKNTEAFF
TRBD2	TRBV5-6	NA	TRBJ2-5	TGTGCCAGCACCTCGGGGGGGACCGGGACCCAGTACTTC	CASTSGGTGTQYF
TRBD1	TRBV7-2	NA	TRBJ1-4	TGTGCCAGCAGCACCCCGGGGCAGGCAGGGGGAAAACTGTTTTTT	CASSTPGQAGGKLFF
NA	TRBV29-1	NA	TRBJ2-7	TGCAGCGTTGGGGGCGGCTCAGGGGCATCCTACGAGCAGTACTTC	CSVGGGSGASYEQYF
TRBD2	TRBV7-6	NA	TRBJ2-3	TGTGCCAGCAGCTTAACCGCGACTAGCGGGAGGGCAATAGATACGCAGTATTTT	CASSLTATSGRAIDTQYF
TRBD2	TRBV29-1	NA	TRBJ2-5	TGCAGCGTCCCCGGGACTACCCAAGAGACCCAGTACTTC	CSVPGTTQETQYF
NA	TRBV5-1	NA	TRBJ2-7	TGCGCCAGCAGCCCGATATCCCCCAGCGGAGACGCGTACGAGCAGTACTTC	CASSPISPSGDAYEQYF
NA	TRBV5-1	NA	TRBJ2-7	TGCGCCAGCAGCAGGGACTACGAGCAGTACTTC	CASSRDYEQYF
NA	TRBV5-1	few	TRBJ1-2	TGCGCCAGCAGCTTAAGTGTTAACTATGGCTACACCTTC	CASSLSVNYGYTF
NA	TRBV2	NA	TRBJ2-2	TGTGCCAGCAGTGAAGCGCTTCAGGCGCTTTGGACCGGGGAGCTGTTTTTT	CASSEALQALWTGELFF
TRBD1	TRBV14	NA	TRBJ2-7	TGTGCCAGCAGCTTAACGACCGGGACAGGCCCCTACGAGCAGTACTTC	CASSLTTGTGPYEQYF
NA	TRBV5-4	NA	TRBJ2-3	TGTGCCAGCAGCTTGGCTGGCACGCACACAGATACGCAGTATTTT	CASSLAGTHTDTQYF
NA	TRBV9	few	TRBJ1-1	TGTGCCAGCAGCGTAGCCCCCTCAGCGAACACTGAAGCTTTCTTT	CASSVAPSANTEAFF
NA	TRBV7-6	NA	TRBJ1-1	TGTGCCAGCAGCTTAGCGGGAGGGGGACGCAAGAACACTGAAGCTTTCTTT	CASSLAGGGRKNTEAFF
NA	TRBV7-2	NA	TRBJ2-5	TGTGCCAGCAGCTTAAGCGGAAGCGGGGAGACCCAGTACTTC	CASSLSGSGETQYF
NA	TRBV29-1	NA	TRBJ2-3	TGCAGCGTCCCGAAGGGGGATACGCAGTATTTT	CSVPKGDTQYF
NA	TRBV7-2	NA	TRBJ2-2	TGTGCCAGCAGCTTACAAGGGTCCAACACCGGGGAGCTGTTTTTT	CASSLQGSNTGELFF
NA	TRBV7-2	few	TRBJ1-2	TGTGCCAGCAGTATGGGGCTTGGCTACACCTTC	CASSMGLGYTF
NA	TRBV7-9	few	TRBJ2-5	TGTGCCAGCAGCTTTGGGCTAGATGGTAAAACCCAGTACTTC	CASSFGLDGKTQYF
TRBD2	TRBV9	few	TRBJ2-3	TGTGCCAGCAGCGCCACCGGGACTAGCGTTGATACGCAGTATTTT	CASSATGTSVDTQYF
TRBD2	TRBV7-9	few	TRBJ2-1	TGTGCCAGCAGCACTAGGACTAGCGGGAGGAACAATGAGCAGTTCTTC	CASSTRTSGRNNEQFF
NA	TRBV5-1	NA	TRBJ1-1	TGCGCCAGCAGACCGCGGGGGAGGAGTGAAGCTTTCTTT	CASRPRGRSEAFF
TRBD1	TRBV7-8	medium-sized	TRBJ2-6	TGTGCCAGCAGCTTAGGGGACAGGGCATCTGGGGCCAACGTCCTGACTTTC	CASSLGDRASGANVLTF
NA	TRBV30	few	TRBJ1-5	TGTGCCTGGGCCAGTTATAGCAATCAGCCCCAGCATTTT	CAWASYSNQPQHF